The rows below give T cell receptor beta chains drawn from one sample of a study of T-cell reconstitution after alpha-beta-depleted transplantation in children. TCRdb re-called the PCR reads with MiXCR, one entry per CDR3 protein. Of approximately 110,000 distinct CDR3 sequences listed, about a tenth are singletons. Sequenced material: PBMCs, taken before TCRalphabeta/CD19-depleted stem cell transplant. The receptor source for this set is a boy younger than 10 with acute lymphoblastic leukemia, due to receive a stem cell transplant. Each CDR3 is given with its conserved first and last residue. Each record gives: J gene, clone size, D gene, V gene, CDR3 protein, CDR3 DNA. D genes are given only for firm matches. For some rows the clone size is stated as once, few or many, or as a class when expanded; others skip it.

J gene: TRBJ2-2; clone size: many; D gene: -; V gene: TRBV12-3/TRBV12-4; CDR3 protein: CASRRRIPNTGELFF; CDR3 DNA: TGTGCCAGCAGGCGAAGAATCCCGAACACCGGGGAGCTGTTTTTT
J gene: TRBJ2-1; clone size: -; D gene: TRBD1; V gene: TRBV29-1; CDR3 protein: CSVEAVRQGTYNEQFF; CDR3 DNA: TGCAGCGTTGAAGCCGTCAGACAGGGGACCTACAATGAGCAGTTCTTC
J gene: TRBJ1-1; clone size: many; D gene: -; V gene: TRBV10-3; CDR3 protein: CAISESGGMNTEAFF; CDR3 DNA: TGTGCCATCAGTGAGTCGGGGGGAATGAACACTGAAGCTTTCTTT
J gene: TRBJ1-5; clone size: -; D gene: -; V gene: TRBV30; CDR3 protein: CAWGDTKSNQPQHF; CDR3 DNA: TGTGCCTGGGGTGACACAAAAAGCAATCAGCCCCAGCATTTT
J gene: TRBJ2-5; clone size: few; D gene: -; V gene: TRBV11-1; CDR3 protein: CASSSGLQETQYF; CDR3 DNA: TGTGCCAGCAGCTCGGGTCTCCAAGAGACCCAGTACTTC
J gene: TRBJ2-7; clone size: -; D gene: TRBD1; V gene: TRBV6-5; CDR3 protein: CASSYSGTGYNEQYF; CDR3 DNA: TGTGCCAGCAGTTACTCCGGGACAGGGTACAACGAGCAGTACTTC
J gene: TRBJ2-7; clone size: once; D gene: TRBD1; V gene: TRBV28; CDR3 protein: CASSLPGQGSYEQYF; CDR3 DNA: TGTGCCAGCAGTTTACCGGGACAGGGTTCCTACGAGCAGTACTTC
J gene: TRBJ2-5; clone size: -; D gene: -; V gene: TRBV5-1; CDR3 protein: CASAGSRSGETQYF; CDR3 DNA: TGCGCCAGCGCCGGTTCCAGGTCCGGGGAGACCCAGTACTTC
J gene: TRBJ2-1; clone size: many; D gene: TRBD2; V gene: TRBV10-3; CDR3 protein: CAISDVTSGHNEQFF; CDR3 DNA: TGTGCCATCAGTGATGTGACTAGCGGCCACAATGAGCAGTTCTTC
J gene: TRBJ2-7; clone size: many; D gene: TRBD2; V gene: TRBV20-1; CDR3 protein: CSAKSGTSGREQYF; CDR3 DNA: TGCAGTGCCAAGTCCGGGACTAGCGGGCGCGAGCAGTACTTC
J gene: TRBJ2-3; clone size: few; D gene: -; V gene: TRBV27; CDR3 protein: CASSFFTDTQYF; CDR3 DNA: TGTGCCAGCAGTTTTTTCACAGATACGCAGTATTTT
J gene: TRBJ2-6; clone size: many; D gene: -; V gene: TRBV5-1; CDR3 protein: CASSRRGGSSGANVLTF; CDR3 DNA: TGCGCCAGCAGTCGGAGAGGTGGGAGCTCTGGGGCCAACGTCCTGACTTTC
J gene: TRBJ2-3; clone size: -; D gene: -; V gene: TRBV5-1; CDR3 protein: CASSLGGVEDTQYF; CDR3 DNA: TGCGCCAGCAGCTTGGGGGGGGTGGAAGATACGCAGTATTTT
J gene: TRBJ2-1; clone size: many; D gene: -; V gene: TRBV12-3/TRBV12-4; CDR3 protein: CASSSTVATNEQFF; CDR3 DNA: TGTGCCAGCAGTTCTACGGTAGCCACCAATGAGCAGTTCTTC
J gene: TRBJ2-5; clone size: many; D gene: -; V gene: TRBV5-1; CDR3 protein: CASKFGRVQETQYF; CDR3 DNA: TGCGCCAGCAAGTTCGGACGGGTCCAAGAGACCCAGTACTTC
J gene: TRBJ1-6; clone size: -; D gene: -; V gene: TRBV12-3/TRBV12-4; CDR3 protein: CASSFESSYNSPLHF; CDR3 DNA: TGTGCCAGCAGTTTTGAGAGCTCCTATAATTCACCCCTCCACTTT
J gene: TRBJ1-2; clone size: many; D gene: -; V gene: TRBV20-1; CDR3 protein: CSATRRHRADGYTF; CDR3 DNA: TGCAGTGCTACCAGGCGACACAGGGCCGATGGCTACACCTTC
J gene: TRBJ2-2; clone size: many; D gene: -; V gene: TRBV6-1; CDR3 protein: CASKGGANTGELFF; CDR3 DNA: TGTGCCAGCAAAGGAGGGGCGAACACCGGGGAGCTGTTTTTT
J gene: TRBJ2-7; clone size: few; D gene: TRBD2; V gene: TRBV7-9; CDR3 protein: CASSLGAGGSQLYEQYF; CDR3 DNA: TGTGCCAGCAGCTTAGGGGCGGGGGGATCGCAACTGTACGAGCAGTACTTC
J gene: TRBJ2-7; clone size: many; D gene: -; V gene: TRBV6-6; CDR3 protein: CASRGDEQYF; CDR3 DNA: TGTGCCAGCAGAGGTGACGAGCAGTACTTC
J gene: TRBJ2-1; clone size: -; D gene: TRBD2; V gene: TRBV5-1; CDR3 protein: CASSLDASGLEQFF; CDR3 DNA: TGCGCCAGCAGCTTGGATGCTAGCGGCTTGGAGCAGTTCTTC
J gene: TRBJ2-7; clone size: few; D gene: TRBD1; V gene: TRBV11-2; CDR3 protein: CASSLERDSHSYEQYF; CDR3 DNA: TGTGCCAGCAGCTTGGAAAGGGACAGTCACTCCTACGAGCAGTACTTC
J gene: TRBJ2-7; clone size: few; D gene: -; V gene: TRBV5-6; CDR3 protein: CASSLGPGSLLYEQYF; CDR3 DNA: TGTGCCAGCAGCTTGGGACCGGGGTCCCTCCTCTACGAGCAGTACTTC
J gene: TRBJ2-3; clone size: -; D gene: -; V gene: TRBV10-3; CDR3 protein: CAISVSGADTQYF; CDR3 DNA: TGTGCCATCAGTGTCAGCGGTGCAGATACGCAGTATTTT
J gene: TRBJ2-3; clone size: few; D gene: TRBD2; V gene: TRBV20-1; CDR3 protein: CSATRGGTPSDTQYF; CDR3 DNA: TGCAGTGCCACGCGGGGGGGAACCCCCTCAGATACGCAGTATTTT
J gene: TRBJ2-7; clone size: -; D gene: TRBD2; V gene: TRBV20-1; CDR3 protein: CSATSGSRSAEQYF; CDR3 DNA: TGCAGTGCGACTAGCGGCTCGCGTTCGGCCGAGCAGTACTTC
J gene: TRBJ2-7; clone size: many; D gene: TRBD1; V gene: TRBV2; CDR3 protein: CASSVFGTGRAYEQYF; CDR3 DNA: TGTGCCAGCAGCGTGTTCGGGACAGGGAGAGCCTACGAGCAGTACTTC
J gene: TRBJ2-5; clone size: few; D gene: -; V gene: TRBV5-1; CDR3 protein: CASSLGQLQETQYF; CDR3 DNA: TGCGCCAGCAGCTTGGGACAGCTACAAGAGACCCAGTACTTC
J gene: TRBJ2-1; clone size: many; D gene: TRBD2; V gene: TRBV5-3; CDR3 protein: CASELSGLAVISSYNEQFF; CDR3 DNA: TGTGCCAGTGAGCTTTCCGGACTAGCGGTAATTAGCTCCTACAATGAGCAGTTCTTC
J gene: TRBJ2-7; clone size: few; D gene: TRBD2; V gene: TRBV5-1; CDR3 protein: CASSLVSGRALYEQYF; CDR3 DNA: TGCGCCAGCAGCTTGGTCAGCGGGAGGGCCCTCTACGAGCAGTACTTC
J gene: TRBJ1-5; clone size: few; D gene: -; V gene: TRBV10-3; CDR3 protein: CATRNQGPQPQHF; CDR3 DNA: TGTGCCACCAGAAATCAGGGCCCTCAGCCCCAGCATTTT
J gene: TRBJ1-1; clone size: many; D gene: -; V gene: TRBV5-1; CDR3 protein: CASNRGINTEAFF; CDR3 DNA: TGCGCCAGCAATAGGGGAATCAACACTGAAGCTTTCTTT
J gene: TRBJ2-7; clone size: -; D gene: TRBD2; V gene: TRBV12-3/TRBV12-4; CDR3 protein: CASSIGLAYEQYF; CDR3 DNA: TGTGCCAGCAGTATTGGACTAGCGTACGAGCAGTACTTC
J gene: TRBJ2-1; clone size: few; D gene: -; V gene: TRBV5-1; CDR3 protein: CASRHLESSYNEQFF; CDR3 DNA: TGCGCCAGCCGGCACCTAGAGAGCTCCTACAATGAGCAGTTCTTC
J gene: TRBJ2-1; clone size: -; D gene: TRBD2; V gene: TRBV7-8; CDR3 protein: CASSLGPGTSGFF; CDR3 DNA: TGTGCCAGCAGCTTAGGTCCAGGGACTAGCGGGTTCTTC
J gene: TRBJ2-5; clone size: many; D gene: -; V gene: TRBV12-3/TRBV12-4; CDR3 protein: CASSLRGHGTQYF; CDR3 DNA: TGTGCCAGCAGTTTAAGAGGGCATGGGACCCAGTACTTC
J gene: TRBJ2-5; clone size: many; D gene: TRBD2; V gene: TRBV5-1; CDR3 protein: CASSLQGGYQETQYF; CDR3 DNA: TGCGCCAGCAGCTTGCAGGGAGGGTACCAAGAGACCCAGTACTTC
J gene: TRBJ2-1; clone size: -; D gene: -; V gene: TRBV7-9; CDR3 protein: CASSQGTAAYNEQFF; CDR3 DNA: TGTGCCAGCAGCCAAGGGACGGCAGCTTACAATGAGCAGTTCTTC
J gene: TRBJ2-1; clone size: -; D gene: -; V gene: TRBV20-1; CDR3 protein: CCARESDTLSSYNEQFF; CDR3 DNA: TGCTGTGCTAGAGAGTCGGACACTTTGAGCTCCTACAATGAGCAGTTCTTC
J gene: TRBJ2-1; clone size: many; D gene: TRBD2; V gene: TRBV12-3/TRBV12-4; CDR3 protein: CASISTSGHNEQFF; CDR3 DNA: TGTGCCAGCATCTCGACTAGCGGACACAATGAGCAGTTCTTC
J gene: TRBJ2-2; clone size: many; D gene: TRBD2; V gene: TRBV20-1; CDR3 protein: CSARGLADNTGELFF; CDR3 DNA: TGCAGTGCTAGGGGACTAGCAGACAACACCGGGGAGCTGTTTTTT
J gene: TRBJ1-1; clone size: many; D gene: -; V gene: TRBV5-6; CDR3 protein: CASSSVGGEAFF; CDR3 DNA: TGTGCCAGCAGCTCCGTAGGGGGTGAAGCTTTCTTT
J gene: TRBJ2-7; clone size: many; D gene: -; V gene: TRBV7-6; CDR3 protein: CASSPQDRPVYEQYF; CDR3 DNA: TGTGCCAGCAGCCCCCAGGACAGACCAGTCTACGAGCAGTACTTC
J gene: TRBJ2-1; clone size: many; D gene: -; V gene: TRBV3-1; CDR3 protein: CASSPWGVGEAYNEQFF; CDR3 DNA: TGTGCCAGCAGCCCGTGGGGGGTAGGCGAGGCCTACAATGAGCAGTTCTTC